Below, 27 T cell receptor beta chains from the same sample are listed, as sequenced in a study of shared clonotypes between healthy human individuals. Assay: immunoSEQ multiplex PCR; the TCRdb copy retains only in-frame clones and omits some. Of roughly 2.5 million clones detected, 90% to 95% appear once; the ten largest clones hold under 0.15%. Sequenced input: naive CD4+ T cells sorted from blood. Regarding subset: CD45RA+ positively selected. The receptors come from a man aged 18 to 29 in good health.

This clone has more than one count but fewer than ten. CDR3 DNA sequence: TGTGCCAGCAGCACCTTGGGCACGGCTAATGAAAAACTGTTTTTT. Translation: CASSTLGTANEKLFF. The V call is TRBV6-1, the J call TRBJ1-4, with D uncertain. The germline V gene encodes CDR1 MNHNS and CDR2 SASEGT. The CDR3 sequence is 15 residues long. V lost 6 bases, J lost 3 bases, and 14 bases lay in between.

The rearrangement joins TRBV5-6 to TRBJ2-7; D call uncertain. Looked up from germline, CDR1 is SGHDT and CDR2 is YYEEEE. CDR3 size: 15 residues. V was shortened by 0 bases and J by 1 base, with 11 bases between the two germline ends. This CDR3 reads CASSLVSWGSYEQYF. CDR3 in DNA: TGTGCCAGCAGCTTGGTCTCCTGGGGTTCCTACGAGCAGTACTTC.

The chain uses TRBV5-1 and TRBJ1-3; no clear D. Germline loops: CDR1 SGHRS, CDR2 YFSETQ. CDR3 length: 15 residues. Trimming took off 0 bases at V and 1 base at J, with 8 bases between the two ends. CDR3 bases: TGCGCCAGCAGCTTGGACATCGGGTCTGGAAACACCATATATTTT. This codes for CASSLDIGSGNTIYF.

The chain combines TRBV6-1 with TRBJ2-3; possibly TRBD1 or TRBD2 for D (5 bases each). Trimming removed 6 bases at V and 0 bases at J, with 7 bases between. Germline CDR1 MNHNS, CDR2 SASEGT. The CDR3 is 13 amino acids. Here the CDR3 DNA reads TGTGCCAGCAGGGGGACCAGCACAGATACGCAGTATTTT. Translating gives CASRGTSTDTQYF.

This clone has a single count. For the CDR3, the DNA is TGTGCCAGCAGCTTGGTCAACCAGGGGGGCTATGGCTACACCTTC. It yields the protein CASSLVNQGGYGYTF. The chain couples TRBV5-4 to TRBJ1-2; 7 nucleotides agree with TRBD1. V dropped 0 bases and J dropped 4; count of bases not matched to a gene: 6. Germline V gene lookup returns CDR1 SGHNT and CDR2 YYREEE (reference sequence). This CDR3 is 15 amino acids long.

This clone appeared a single time. The rearrangement links TRBV28 to TRBJ1-2; 9 bases align to TRBD1. The germline gives CDR1 MDHEN, CDR2 SYDVKM. Germline trimming cut 8 bases from V and 4 bases from J; bases unmatched to any gene: 8. This CDR3 is 14 amino acids long. CDR3 DNA: TGTGCCAGCCGACAACGGGACAGGGCCTATGGCTACACCTTC. This codes for CASRQRDRAYGYTF.

This clone was seen once. This chain uses TRBV6-4 with TRBJ2-3, with 8 positions matching TRBD2. The CDR3 extends over 17 amino acids. Germline V gives CDR1 MRHNA, CDR2 SNTAGT. J was trimmed by 2 bases and V by 0 bases; bases with no gene match: 7. The CDR3: CASSDSPRSGATDTQYF. The CDR3 coding sequence is TGTGCCAGCAGTGACTCCCCCCGTAGCGGGGCCACAGATACGCAGTATTTT.

This clone came up once. The J gene is TRBJ2-3, the V gene TRBV2, with D perhaps matching TRBD1 (6 bases). The CDR3 consists of 16 residues. Germline CDR1 reads SNHLY; CDR2 reads FYNNEI. V was trimmed by 1 base and J by 3 bases, leaving 14 bases between them. CDR3 DNA sequence: TGTGCCAGCAGTGAAGGAGGGGGAAGTGGTACAGATACGCAGTATTTT. It codes for CASSEGGGSGTDTQYF. Supplemented by reference TRBV2 and TRBJ2-3, the full variable domain reads EPEVTQTPSHQVTQMGQEVILRCVPISNHLYFYWYRQILGQKVEFLVSFYNNEISEKSEIFDDQFSVERPDGSNFTLKIRSTKLEDSAMYFCASSEGGGSGTDTQYFGPGTRLTVL.

This clone occurred once. The genes are TRBV6-1 and TRBJ2-1; TRBD2 matches at 9 bases. The CDR3 sequence is 15 residues long. With 7 bases clipped from V and 2 bases from J, the junction kept 6 bases outside the gene matches. Germline V gene lookup returns CDR1 MNHNS and CDR2 SASEGT. This CDR3 reads CASTRLAATYNEQFF. The CDR3 coding sequence is TGTGCCAGCACCCGACTAGCGGCTACCTACAATGAGCAGTTCTTC.

J is TRBJ2-7 and V is TRBV28; D not resolved. The V end was cut by 5 bases, the J end by 2 bases, with 16 bases between. Looked up from germline, CDR1 is MDHEN and CDR2 is SYDVKM. CDR3 size: 15 residues. The CDR3 DNA reads as TGTGCCAGCAGTCCCTCCCATCTGGAAACCTACGAGCAGTACTTC. This translates into CASSPSHLETYEQYF.

The chain has TRBV19 and TRBJ2-1; 9 positions agree with TRBD1. The CDR3 totals 15 residues. CDR1 and CDR2 from the germline V gene are LNHDA and SQIVND (reference sequence). Unmatched junction bases numbered 9, after V lost 9 bases and J lost 3 bases. The CDR3 coding sequence is TGTGCCAGCCAAACGGACAGGGGCGGCTACAATGAGCAGTTCTTC. As protein: CASQTDRGGYNEQFF.

The rearrangement links TRBV5-1 to TRBJ2-5, with D possibly called TRBD1 or TRBD2 (5 bases each). Germline V gene lookup returns CDR1 SGHRS and CDR2 YFSETQ. The length of the CDR3 is 16 residues. Trimming stripped 4 bases from V and 0 bases from J, with 16 bases between. The CDR3 bases are TGCGCCAGCAGCAGGGGCACCGGGATCGACCAAGAGACCCAGTACTTC. This encodes CASSRGTGIDQETQYF.

The rearrangement joins TRBV10-1 to TRBJ2-7; D unresolved. Germline CDR1 WNHNN, CDR2 SYGVQD (reference sequence). The CDR3 is 14 residues long. Trimming pared 0 bases from V and 3 bases from J, leaving 9 bases between. The CDR3 region has the DNA TGCGCCAGCAGTGAGTCTAACTCTGTCTACGAGCAGTACTTC. Its translation: CASSESNSVYEQYF.

The chain carries TRBV5-1 and TRBJ2-2, with D perhaps TRBD2 (5 bases). The CDR3 totals 14 residues. Germline V gene sequence: CDR1 SGHRS, CDR2 YFSETQ. V was shortened by 4 bases and J by 7 bases, with 14 bases between the two germline ends. The CDR3 region is CASSPTASGGELFF. The CDR3 nucleotides read TGCGCCAGCAGCCCCACCGCAAGCGGCGGGGAGCTGTTTTTT.

The rearrangement joins TRBV9 to TRBJ1-2; D call uncertain. The CDR3 covers 13 residues. Germline V gene sequence: CDR1 SGDLS, CDR2 YYNGEE. The V and J ends lost 0 bases and 1 base respectively, with 4 bases between them. The CDR3 region has the DNA TGTGCCAGCAGCGTAGACCTTAACTATGGCTACACCTTC. It encodes CASSVDLNYGYTF.

The chain combines TRBV5-5 with TRBJ2-7; D might be TRBD2 (5 bases). V lost 0 bases, J lost 2 bases, and 12 bases lay in between. Germline values: CDR1 SGHKS, CDR2 YYEKEE (reference sequence). CDR3 length: 15 residues. CDR3 sequence reads: CASSLVPSGTYEQYF. The CDR3 DNA follows: TGTGCCAGCAGCTTGGTTCCGTCGGGGACCTACGAGCAGTACTTC. Looking up the rest from reference TRBV5-5 and TRBJ2-7 gives the full variable domain: DAGVTQSPTHLIKTRGQQVTLRCSPISGHKSVSWYQQVLGQGPQFIFQYYEKEERGRGNFPDRFSARQFPNYSSELNVNALLLGDSALYLCASSLVPSGTYEQYFGPGTRLTVT.

The chain employs TRBV27 and TRBJ2-7, with D possibly TRBD2 on 6 matching bases. V was pared by 8 bases and J by 6 bases, with 20 bases between. Germline-derived CDR1 and CDR2 are MNHEY and SMNVEV (reference sequence). The CDR3 is 14 residues long. The CDR3 DNA follows: TGTGCCAGCCGCCGCCGGGACTCGACAAGCGAGCAGTACTTC. It encodes CASRRRDSTSEQYF.

The V call is TRBV25-1, the J call TRBJ2-1; 9 bases align to TRBD1. CDR3 size: 15 residues. Germline V gene lookup returns CDR1 MGHDK and CDR2 SYGVNS. V lost 2 bases and J lost 9; bases outside the gene matches: 8. CDR3 sequence (DNA): TGTGCCAGCAGTGAACCGGGACAGGGTTTGAGTGAGCAGTTCTTC. Its protein is CASSEPGQGLSEQFF. Supplemented by reference TRBV25-1 and TRBJ2-1, the full variable domain reads EADIYQTPRYLVIGTGKKITLECSQTMGHDKMYWYQQDPGMELHLIHYSYGVNSTEKGDLSSESTVSRIRTEHFPLTLESARPSHTSQYLCASSEPGQGLSEQFFGPGTRLTVL.

This clone has only one observation. The V and J genes are TRBV29-1 and TRBJ1-2; TRBD1 matches at 7 bases. The germline CDR1 and CDR2 sequences are SQVTM and ANQGSEA. V dropped 7 bases and J dropped 4; count of bases not matched to a gene: 6. CDR3 length equals 12 residues. This chain's CDR3 is CSAAGTAYGYTF. The CDR3 nucleotides are TGCAGCGCCGCCGGGACAGCCTATGGCTACACCTTC.

This chain uses TRBV6-5 with TRBJ2-3, with a possible D match to TRBD2 (6 bases). The CDR3 is 13 amino acids. Germline values: CDR1 MNHEY, CDR2 SVGAGI. Between the trimmed V and J ends, which lost 7 bases and 6 bases, there was a span of 14 bases. DNA for the CDR3: TGTGCCAGCATGGTTACGGGAGCGGATACGCAGTATTTT. It is translated as CASMVTGADTQYF.

This chain connects TRBV7-9 to TRBJ1-1; D remains ambiguous. The ends were cut back, 7 bases at V and 4 bases at J, with 16 bases in the middle. The CDR3 spans 14 residues. CDR1 and CDR2 from the germline V gene are SEHNR and FQNEAQ (reference sequence). CDR3 residues: CASNYDTTGTEAFF. The DNA of the CDR3 is TGTGCCAGCAACTACGACACGACGGGCACTGAAGCTTTCTTT.

The chain combines TRBV4-3 with TRBJ1-1, with D perhaps matching TRBD1 (5 bases). V was cut by 2 bases and J by 6 bases, with 10 bases left in between. CDR1 LGHNA and CDR2 YSLEER come from the germline V gene. The CDR3 spans 13 residues. The chain's CDR3 is CASSQQRGAEAFF. The CDR3 DNA reads TGCGCCAGCAGCCAACAAAGGGGAGCTGAAGCTTTCTTT.

The chain recombines TRBV29-1 with TRBJ2-1, with 10 bases fitting TRBD2. The CDR3 runs to 15 residues. Germline V gene lookup returns CDR1 SQVTM and CDR2 ANQGSEA. Losses at the gene ends were 2 bases for V and 3 bases for J; bases not matched to a gene: 4. CDR3 sequence reads: CSVEKGLAIYNEQFF. For the CDR3, the DNA is TGCAGCGTTGAAAAGGGACTAGCGATCTACAATGAGCAGTTCTTC.

This clone was found once. The rearrangement joins TRBV30 to TRBJ1-3; TRBD1 agrees at 9 bases. This CDR3 region has 15 residues. The trim removed 2 bases at V and 3 bases at J, leaving 5 bases unmatched. Germline V gives CDR1 GTSNPN, CDR2 SVGIG (reference sequence). The CDR3 is CAWSRTGAFGNTIYF. CDR3 sequence (DNA): TGTGCCTGGAGTAGGACAGGGGCTTTTGGAAACACCATATATTTT.

The genes are TRBV6-5 and TRBJ1-2; D not resolved. The CDR3 contains 14 residues. Germline V CDR1 and CDR2: MNHEY, SVGAGI. Trimming took off 6 bases at V and 0 bases at J, with 11 bases between the two ends. For the CDR3, the DNA is TGTGCCAGCAGCTCCCGGACCTCTAACTATGGCTACACCTTC. Amino acid sequence: CASSSRTSNYGYTF.

This rearrangement joins TRBV19 to TRBJ1-5, with 7 bases identical to TRBD1. The CDR3 runs to 17 residues. Germline CDR1 is LNHDA and CDR2 is SQIVND (reference sequence). Trimming cost V 10 bases and J 6 bases; bases outside gene matches: 21. CDR3 sequence reads: CATRSQQQGKGAQPQHF. DNA for the CDR3: TGTGCCACCAGATCGCAACAACAGGGGAAGGGGGCTCAGCCCCAGCATTTT. Supplemented by reference TRBV19 and TRBJ1-5, the full variable domain reads DGGITQSPKYLFRKEGQNVTLSCEQNLNHDAMYWYRQDPGQGLRLIYYSQIVNDFQKGDIAEGYSVSREKKESFPLTVTSAQKNPTAFYLCATRSQQQGKGAQPQHFGDGTRLSIL.

Here the CDR3 DNA reads TGTGCCAGCAGCTTTCAAGGACGTGAGCAGTTCTTC. It yields the protein CASSFQGREQFF. This chain uses TRBV7-9 with TRBJ2-1; no clear D gene. The V end lost 3 bases, the J end lost 9 bases, and 9 bases lay between the germline ends. The CDR3 totals 12 residues. CDR1 SEHNR and CDR2 FQNEAQ come from the germline V gene (reference sequence).